These 10 T cell receptor beta chains were all obtained from the same sample, sequenced in a study of blood T cell repertoires in COVID-19. The table came from immunoSEQ multiplex PCR; TCRdb's copy has only in-frame clones and leaves some out. The data contain 84,000 or so clones, around 90% of them singletons. The sample consisted of peripheral blood. The receptor source for this set is a man in his 60s with acute or convalescent COVID-19.

The V gene is TRBV5-6, the J gene TRBJ2-7; D may be TRBD2 (5 bases). The CDR3 sequence is 15 residues long. The germline V gene encodes CDR1 SGHDT and CDR2 YYEEEE. V was shortened by 0 bases and J by 3 bases, with 13 bases between the two germline ends. As DNA, the CDR3 is TGTGCCAGCAGCTTGGCAGATTGGGAGAGCTACGAGCAGTACTTC. Translated: CASSLADWESYEQYF.

The genes are TRBV6-4 and TRBJ1-6; D not resolved. The V end was cut by 0 bases, the J end by 10 bases, with 7 bases between. Per the germline V gene, CDR1 is MRHNA and CDR2 is SNTAGT. The CDR3 covers 13 residues. CDR3 protein: CASSDSRESPLHF. The CDR3 DNA sequence: TGTGCCAGCAGTGACTCGAGGGAATCACCCCTCCACTTT.

This sequence joins TRBV6-6 and TRBJ1-2, with D unclear. The length of the CDR3 is 14 residues. The ends were cut back, 0 bases at V and 8 bases at J, with 13 bases in the middle. CDR1 MNHNY and CDR2 SVGAGI come from the germline V gene (reference sequence). CDR3 protein: CASSYSPDLGGYTF. CDR3 DNA sequence: TGTGCCAGCAGTTACTCGCCAGACCTAGGCGGCTACACCTTC.

The chain employs TRBV3-1 (or the pseudogene TRBV3-2) and TRBJ1-2; D gene ambiguous. V was clipped by 0 bases and J by 0 bases, with 8 bases between them. Germline V CDR1 and CDR2: LGHDT, YNNKEL (reference sequence). This CDR3 has 15 amino acids. CDR3 DNA sequence: TGTGCCAGCAGCCAAGAGGGCATTTCTAACTATGGCTACACCTTC. Translating it yields CASSQEGISNYGYTF.

The gene calls are TRBV10-3 and TRBJ1-1, with a tentative D call TRBD1 (6 bases). Trimming removed 7 bases from V and 0 bases from J, with 15 bases in between. CDR1 is ENHRY, CDR2 SYGVKD, per germline. The CDR3 is 15 amino acids. The CDR3 DNA reads as TGTGCCATCAAGCCTTACACAGGGTTGAACACTGAAGCTTTCTTT. Protein product: CAIKPYTGLNTEAFF.

This clone was observed a single time. V gene TRBV3-1 (or the pseudogene TRBV3-2) combines with J gene TRBJ2-5, with TRBD1 as a possible D gene (6 bases). Germline lookup yields CDR1 LGHDT and CDR2 YNNKEL (reference sequence). Trimming shortened V by 1 base and J by 0 bases, and 9 bases separated the two germline ends. The CDR3 loop spans 15 amino acids. The CDR3 DNA sequence: TGTGCCAGCAGCCAAGGGACAGTCCACCAAGAGACCCAGTACTTC. Its translation is CASSQGTVHQETQYF.

This sequence joins TRBV30 and TRBJ1-4, with 9 bases identical to TRBD1. The CDR3 is 15 amino acids. The ends lost 2 bases at V and 10 bases at J; junction bases unmatched: 11. Germline lookup yields CDR1 GTSNPN and CDR2 SVGIG (reference sequence). CDR3 sequence: CAWSSSRTGAGKLFF. CDR3 sequence (DNA): TGTGCCTGGAGTAGCAGTCGGACAGGGGCAGGAAAACTGTTTTTT.

The chain recombines TRBV7-2 with TRBJ1-5; 8 bases align to TRBD1. V lost 5 bases to trimming and J lost 0 bases; unmatched junction nucleotides: 15. CDR1 and CDR2 (germline): SGHTA, FQGNSA. The CDR3 length is 19 residues. CDR3 bases: TGTGCCAGCAGCCTCAAGACAGGGGAAGTGTGGGGTAGCAATCAGCCCCAGCATTTT. It translates to CASSLKTGEVWGSNQPQHF.

The gene calls are TRBV6-5 and TRBJ2-3, with TRBD2 matching 10 bases. Unmatched junction bases numbered 7, after V lost 7 bases and J lost 3 bases. The CDR3 is 15 residues long. The germline CDR1 and CDR2 sequences are MNHEY and SVGAGI. CDR3 region: CASKKRGGGTDTQYF. DNA of the CDR3: TGTGCCAGCAAAAAGCGGGGGGGCGGTACAGATACGCAGTATTTT.

The chain recombines TRBV7-2 with TRBJ2-2; perhaps TRBD2 as D (6 bases). Germline V CDR1 and CDR2: SGHTA, FQGNSA. The CDR3 is 15 amino acids. Trimming took off 2 bases at V and 8 bases at J, with 15 bases between the two ends. The CDR3 DNA reads as TGTGCCAGCAGCTTAAACTGGGGGGAGGCTGGGGAGCTGTTTTTT. As protein: CASSLNWGEAGELFF.